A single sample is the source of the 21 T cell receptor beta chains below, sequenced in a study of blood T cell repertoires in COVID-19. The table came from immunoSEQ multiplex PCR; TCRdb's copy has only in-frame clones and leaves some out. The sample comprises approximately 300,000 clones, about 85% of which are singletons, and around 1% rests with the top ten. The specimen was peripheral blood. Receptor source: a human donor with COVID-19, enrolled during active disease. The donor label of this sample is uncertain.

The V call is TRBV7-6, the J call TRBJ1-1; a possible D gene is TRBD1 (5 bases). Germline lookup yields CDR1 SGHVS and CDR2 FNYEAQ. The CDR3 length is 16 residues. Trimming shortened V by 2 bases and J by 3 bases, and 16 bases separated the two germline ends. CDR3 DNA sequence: TGTGCCAGCAGCTTACAGGGAGGGTATGGGTACACTGAAGCTTTCTTT. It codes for CASSLQGGYGYTEAFF.

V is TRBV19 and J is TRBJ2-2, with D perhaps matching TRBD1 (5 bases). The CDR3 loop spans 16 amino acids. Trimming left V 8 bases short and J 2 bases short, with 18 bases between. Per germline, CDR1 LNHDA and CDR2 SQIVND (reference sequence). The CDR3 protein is CASGQILTPNTGELFF. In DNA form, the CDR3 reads TGTGCCAGTGGACAAATTCTTACCCCCAACACCGGGGAGCTGTTTTTT. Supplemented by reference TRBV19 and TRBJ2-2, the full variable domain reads DGGITQSPKYLFRKEGQNVTLSCEQNLNHDAMYWYRQDPGQGLRLIYYSQIVNDFQKGDIAEGYSVSREKKESFPLTVTSAQKNPTAFYLCASGQILTPNTGELFFGEGSRLTVL.

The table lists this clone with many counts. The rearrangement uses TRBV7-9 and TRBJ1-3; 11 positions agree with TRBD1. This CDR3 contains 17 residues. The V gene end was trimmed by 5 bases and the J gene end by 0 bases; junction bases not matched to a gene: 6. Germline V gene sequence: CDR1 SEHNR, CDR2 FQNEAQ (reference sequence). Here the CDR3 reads CASSARTGGISGNTIYF. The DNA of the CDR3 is TGTGCCAGCAGCGCAAGGACAGGGGGCATCTCTGGAAACACCATATATTTT. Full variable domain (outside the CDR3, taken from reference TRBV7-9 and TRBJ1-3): DTGVSQNPRHKITKRGQNVTFRCDPISEHNRLYWYRQTLGQGPEFLTYFQNEAQLEKSRLLSDRFSAERPKGSFSTLEIQRTEQGDSAMYLCASSARTGGISGNTIYFGEGSWLTVV.

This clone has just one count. The CDR3 nucleotides are TGTGCCAGCAGTTCCAGCCCGGGACAGGGGGGCTACACCTTC. Translating gives CASSSSPGQGGYTF. The V call is TRBV28, the J call TRBJ1-2; 10 bases agree with TRBD1. Germline values: CDR1 MDHEN, CDR2 SYDVKM. The CDR3 extends over 14 amino acids. Losses at the gene ends were 4 bases for V and 8 bases for J; bases not matched to a gene: 7.

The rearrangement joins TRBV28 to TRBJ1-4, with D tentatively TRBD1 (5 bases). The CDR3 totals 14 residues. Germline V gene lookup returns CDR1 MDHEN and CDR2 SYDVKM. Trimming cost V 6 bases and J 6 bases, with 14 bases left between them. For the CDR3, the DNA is TGTGCCAGCAGCCCAAGGGCCAGGGATGAAAAACTGTTTTTT. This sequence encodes CASSPRARDEKLFF.

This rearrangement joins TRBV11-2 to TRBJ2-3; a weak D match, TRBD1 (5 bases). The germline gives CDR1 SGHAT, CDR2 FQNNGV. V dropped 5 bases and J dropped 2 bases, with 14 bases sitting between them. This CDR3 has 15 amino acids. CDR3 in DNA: TGTGCCAGCAGCCCAGGGCGAGGCCCCACAGATACGCAGTATTTT. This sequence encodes CASSPGRGPTDTQYF.

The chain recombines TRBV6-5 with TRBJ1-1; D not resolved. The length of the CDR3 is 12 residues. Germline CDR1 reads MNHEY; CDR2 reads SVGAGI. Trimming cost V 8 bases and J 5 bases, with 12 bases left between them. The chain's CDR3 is CASWRYGTEAFF. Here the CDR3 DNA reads TGTGCCAGCTGGAGGTATGGGACTGAAGCTTTCTTT.

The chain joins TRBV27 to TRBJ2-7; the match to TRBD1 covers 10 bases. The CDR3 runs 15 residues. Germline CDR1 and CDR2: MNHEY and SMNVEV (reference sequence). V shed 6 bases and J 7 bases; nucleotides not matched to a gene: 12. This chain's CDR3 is CASRRPGTGVWEQYF. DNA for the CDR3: TGTGCCAGCAGACGTCCCGGGACAGGGGTTTGGGAGCAGTACTTC.

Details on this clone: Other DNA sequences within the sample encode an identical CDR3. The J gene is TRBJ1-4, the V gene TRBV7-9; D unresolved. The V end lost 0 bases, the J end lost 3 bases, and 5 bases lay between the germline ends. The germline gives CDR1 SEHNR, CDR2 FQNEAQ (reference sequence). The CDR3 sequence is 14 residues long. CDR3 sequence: CASSLAGANEKLFF. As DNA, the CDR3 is TGTGCCAGCAGCTTAGCGGGAGCTAATGAAAAACTGTTTTTT.

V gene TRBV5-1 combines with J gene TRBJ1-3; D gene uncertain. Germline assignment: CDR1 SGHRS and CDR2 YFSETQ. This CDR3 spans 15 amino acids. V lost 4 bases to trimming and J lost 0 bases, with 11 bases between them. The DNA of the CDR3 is TGCGCCAGCAGCCAAACAGATTTCTCTGGAAACACCATATATTTT. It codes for CASSQTDFSGNTIYF.

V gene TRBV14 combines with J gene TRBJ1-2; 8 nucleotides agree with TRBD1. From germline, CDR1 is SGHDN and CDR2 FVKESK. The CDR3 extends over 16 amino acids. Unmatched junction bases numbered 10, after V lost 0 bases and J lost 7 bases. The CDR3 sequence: CASSQELGRGPIGYTF. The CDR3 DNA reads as TGTGCCAGCAGCCAAGAATTGGGCAGGGGGCCTATTGGCTACACCTTC.

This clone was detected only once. Written as DNA, the CDR3 is TGCGCCAGCCGGGGCGGGACAGGGAACACTGAAGCTTTCTTT. This sequence encodes CASRGGTGNTEAFF. This rearrangement joins TRBV23-1 to TRBJ1-1; TRBD1 matches 8 bases. TRBV23-1 is flagged as an ORF with uncertain function. The V segment lost 8 bases and the J segment 1 base; nucleotides outside the gene matches: 6. This CDR3 has 14 residues.

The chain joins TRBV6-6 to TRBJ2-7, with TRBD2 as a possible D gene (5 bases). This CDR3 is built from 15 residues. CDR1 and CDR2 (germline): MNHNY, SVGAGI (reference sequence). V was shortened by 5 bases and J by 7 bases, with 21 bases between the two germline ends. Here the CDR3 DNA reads TGTGCCAGCAGTCCGGACTTATTTGGGTCGAGGGAGCAGTACTTC. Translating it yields CASSPDLFGSREQYF.

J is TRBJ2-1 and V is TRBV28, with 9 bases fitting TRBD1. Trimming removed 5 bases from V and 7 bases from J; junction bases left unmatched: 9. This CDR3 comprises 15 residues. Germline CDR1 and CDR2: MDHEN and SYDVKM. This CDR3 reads CASSGSGTGWNEQFF. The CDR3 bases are TGTGCCAGCAGTGGCTCCGGGACAGGGTGGAATGAGCAGTTCTTC.

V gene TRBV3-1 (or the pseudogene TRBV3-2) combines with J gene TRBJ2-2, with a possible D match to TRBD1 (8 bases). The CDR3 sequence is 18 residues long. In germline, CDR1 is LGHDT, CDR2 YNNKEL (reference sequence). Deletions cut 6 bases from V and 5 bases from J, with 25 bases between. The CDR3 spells CASSLRGRQGKWTGELFF. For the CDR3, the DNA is TGTGCCAGCAGTCTGCGGGGGCGACAGGGGAAATGGACCGGGGAGCTGTTTTTT.

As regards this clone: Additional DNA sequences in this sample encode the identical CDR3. The DNA for the CDR3 is TGTGCCAGCAGTGACAGGGGAGATCAGCCCCAGCATTTT. Its translation: CASSDRGDQPQHF. V usage is TRBV28 and J usage is TRBJ1-5, with TRBD1 identical over 8 bases. This CDR3 contains 13 residues. The germline CDR1 and CDR2 sequences are MDHEN and SYDVKM. With V trimmed by 5 bases and J by 5 bases, 2 bases remained unmatched.

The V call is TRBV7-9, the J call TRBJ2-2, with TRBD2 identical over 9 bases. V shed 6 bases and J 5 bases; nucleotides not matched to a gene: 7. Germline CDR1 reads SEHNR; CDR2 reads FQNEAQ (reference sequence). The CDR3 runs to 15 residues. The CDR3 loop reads CASRFSGRGTGELFF. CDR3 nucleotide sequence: TGTGCCAGCAGATTTAGCGGGAGAGGAACCGGGGAGCTGTTTTTT.

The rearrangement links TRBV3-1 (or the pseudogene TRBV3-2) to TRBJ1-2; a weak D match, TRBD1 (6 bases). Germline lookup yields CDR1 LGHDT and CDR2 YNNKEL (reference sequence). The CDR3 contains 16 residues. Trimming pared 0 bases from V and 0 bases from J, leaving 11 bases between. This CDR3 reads CASSQDSAGANYGYTF. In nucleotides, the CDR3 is TGTGCCAGCAGCCAAGATTCGGCAGGGGCTAACTATGGCTACACCTTC.

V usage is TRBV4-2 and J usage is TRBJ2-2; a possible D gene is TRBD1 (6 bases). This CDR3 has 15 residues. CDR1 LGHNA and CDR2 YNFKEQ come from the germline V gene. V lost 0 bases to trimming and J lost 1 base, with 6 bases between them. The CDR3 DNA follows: TGTGCCAGCAGCCAAGAGGGACAGAACACCGGGGAGCTGTTTTTT. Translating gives CASSQEGQNTGELFF.

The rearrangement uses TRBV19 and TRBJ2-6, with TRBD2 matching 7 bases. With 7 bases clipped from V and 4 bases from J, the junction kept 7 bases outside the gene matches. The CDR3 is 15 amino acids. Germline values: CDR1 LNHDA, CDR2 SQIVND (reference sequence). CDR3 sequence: CASTGGAEGANVLTF. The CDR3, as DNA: TGTGCCAGTACGGGAGGAGCGGAAGGGGCCAACGTCCTGACTTTC.

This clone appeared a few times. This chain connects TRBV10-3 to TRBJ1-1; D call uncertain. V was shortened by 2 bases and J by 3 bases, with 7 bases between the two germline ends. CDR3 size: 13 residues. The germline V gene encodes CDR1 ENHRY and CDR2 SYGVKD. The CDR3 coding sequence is TGTGCCATCAGTGAGGGGCAGTACACTGAAGCTTTCTTT. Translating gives CAISEGQYTEAFF.